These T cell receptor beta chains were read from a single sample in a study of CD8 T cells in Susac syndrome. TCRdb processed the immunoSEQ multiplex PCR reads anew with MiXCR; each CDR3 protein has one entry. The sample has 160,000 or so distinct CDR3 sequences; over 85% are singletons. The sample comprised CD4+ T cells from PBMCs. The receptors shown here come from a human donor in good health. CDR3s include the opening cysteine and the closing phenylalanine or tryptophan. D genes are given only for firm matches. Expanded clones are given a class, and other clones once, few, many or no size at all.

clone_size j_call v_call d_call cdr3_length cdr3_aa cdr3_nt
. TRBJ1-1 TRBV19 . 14 CASSMSGLSTEAFF TGTGCCAGTAGTATGTCGGGGCTGAGCACTGAAGCTTTCTTT
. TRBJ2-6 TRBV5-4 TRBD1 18 CASSGGQGQSTGANVLTF TGTGCCAGCAGCGGCGGACAGGGGCAATCGACTGGGGCCAACGTCCTGACTTTC
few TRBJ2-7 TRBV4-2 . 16 CASSQDISGGHYEQYF TGTGCCAGCAGCCAAGATATTTCCGGCGGTCACTACGAGCAGTACTTC
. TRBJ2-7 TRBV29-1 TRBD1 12 CSARQGLGEQYF TGCAGCGCCAGACAGGGGCTGGGCGAGCAGTACTTC
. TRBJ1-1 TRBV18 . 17 CASSPPFASGVNTEAFF TGTGCCAGCTCACCACCGTTCGCATCAGGGGTGAACACTGAAGCTTTCTTT
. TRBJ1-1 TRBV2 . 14 CASSRAAKNTEAFF TGTGCCAGCAGCCGGGCCGCCAAGAACACTGAAGCTTTCTTT
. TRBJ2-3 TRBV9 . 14 CASSVVGTTDTQYF TGTGCCAGCAGCGTAGTGGGGACCACAGATACGCAGTATTTT
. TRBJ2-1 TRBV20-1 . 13 CSAPLTGNDEQFF TGCAGTGCTCCGCTCACAGGGAACGATGAGCAGTTCTTC
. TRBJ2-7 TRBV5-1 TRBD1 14 CASSFEGASYEQYF TGCGCCAGCAGCTTCGAGGGGGCGTCCTACGAGCAGTACTTC
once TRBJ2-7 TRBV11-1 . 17 CASSFSLPGTPATEQYF TGTGCCAGCAGCTTTTCCCTACCCGGGACTCCTGCCACCGAGCAGTACTTC
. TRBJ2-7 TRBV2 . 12 CASRRSGDEQYF TGTGCCAGCAGGCGTTCAGGGGACGAGCAGTACTTC
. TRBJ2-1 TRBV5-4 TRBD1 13 CASSRGQGNEQFF TGTGCCAGCAGCCGGGGACAGGGCAATGAGCAGTTCTTC
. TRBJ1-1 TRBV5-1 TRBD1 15 CASSPQGSENTEAFF TGCGCCAGCAGCCCACAGGGGAGTGAGAACACTGAAGCTTTCTTT
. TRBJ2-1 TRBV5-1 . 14 CASSLTDPWSEQFF TGCGCCAGCAGCTTGACGGACCCTTGGAGTGAGCAGTTCTTC